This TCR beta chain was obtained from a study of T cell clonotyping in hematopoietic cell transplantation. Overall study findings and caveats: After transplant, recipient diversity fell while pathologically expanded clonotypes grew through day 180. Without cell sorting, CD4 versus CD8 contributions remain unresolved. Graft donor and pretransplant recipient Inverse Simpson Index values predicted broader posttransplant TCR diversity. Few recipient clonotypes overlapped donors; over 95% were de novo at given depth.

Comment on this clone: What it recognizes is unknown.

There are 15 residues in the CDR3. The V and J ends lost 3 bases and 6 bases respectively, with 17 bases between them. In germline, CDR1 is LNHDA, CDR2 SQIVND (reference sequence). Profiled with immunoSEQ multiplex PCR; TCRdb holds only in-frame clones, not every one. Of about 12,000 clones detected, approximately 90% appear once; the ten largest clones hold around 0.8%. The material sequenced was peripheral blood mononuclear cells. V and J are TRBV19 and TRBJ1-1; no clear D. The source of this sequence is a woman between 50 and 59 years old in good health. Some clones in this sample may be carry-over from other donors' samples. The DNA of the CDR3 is TGTGCCAGTAGTATCCGGACCGGAAGTGTGGCTGAAGCTTTCTTT. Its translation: CASSIRTGSVAEAFF.